These 14 T cell receptor beta chains share one sample of origin, sequenced in a study of beta chain features in type 1 diabetes. Investigators reverse transcribed all isolated RNA, so they sequenced expressed TCRB transcripts. TCRdb's table, derived via immunoSEQ multiplex PCR, lists solely in-frame clones and lacks some. The data contain over 200,000 clones, about 11% of them seen just once; the ten biggest clones take up around 0.017%. These TCRs are of unknown antigen specificity. Study outcomes and limitations: In all four CD4+ subsets, TCRB CDR3 length was significantly, moderately reduced in type 1 diabetes.

Sequenced: naive CD4+ T cells from blood. Every receptor here comes from a man aged 30-40 years with type 1 diabetes.

The rearrangement links TRBV7-8 to TRBJ1-1; D might be TRBD1 (6 bases). The CDR3 contains 15 residues. CDR1 is SGHVS and CDR2 is FQNEAQ in the germline V gene. V lost 0 bases and J 5 bases, leaving 13 bases between the germline ends. The CDR3 region is CASSLALGAKTEAFF. CDR3 sequence (DNA): TGTGCCAGCAGCTTAGCTCTGGGGGCAAAGACTGAAGCTTTCTTT.

This clone was seen only a few times. Here the CDR3 reads CASSEQGWVDEQFF. In DNA form, the CDR3 reads TGTGCCAGCAGTGAACAGGGGTGGGTTGATGAGCAGTTCTTC. The V and J genes are TRBV2 and TRBJ2-1; tentative D call: TRBD1 (6 bases). The germline gives CDR1 SNHLY, CDR2 FYNNEI. CDR3 size: 14 residues. V was cut by 2 bases and J by 8 bases, with 13 bases left in between.

This clone was seen just once. CDR3 DNA: TGTGCCAGCAGCTCGCGGGACAGGGGGTTTGGCTACACCTTC. Translated: CASSSRDRGFGYTF. The V gene is TRBV5-4, the J gene TRBJ1-2, with 11 bases that match TRBD1. V gave up 3 bases and J gave up 7 bases; unmatched junction bases: 5. The CDR3 runs to 14 residues. CDR1 and CDR2 from the germline V gene are SGHNT and YYREEE (reference sequence).

The chain is built from TRBV4-2 and TRBJ1-5, with no clear D. Germline values: CDR1 LGHNA, CDR2 YNFKEQ. The CDR3 loop spans 15 amino acids. Trimming took 0 bases from V and 6 from J, leaving 12 bases between them. The CDR3 DNA reads TGTGCCAGCAGCCAAGACCGAATTTCGGGTCAGCCCCAGCATTTT. It encodes CASSQDRISGQPQHF.

The chain recombines TRBV9 with TRBJ2-1; 7 nucleotides agree with TRBD1. This CDR3 has 15 residues. In germline, CDR1 is SGDLS, CDR2 YYNGEE. Losses at the gene ends were 2 bases for V and 4 bases for J; bases not matched to a gene: 6. Here the CDR3 reads CASSVTGDPYNEQFF. The CDR3 bases are TGTGCCAGCAGCGTCACAGGGGACCCATACAATGAGCAGTTCTTC.

The gene calls are TRBV25-1 and TRBJ2-3, with TRBD2 as a possible D gene (6 bases). The CDR3 sequence is 15 residues long. In germline, CDR1 is MGHDK, CDR2 SYGVNS. Trimming removed 3 bases from V and 5 bases from J, with 15 bases in between. The CDR3 DNA reads as TGTGCCAGCAGTGACTCACCCGGGAGAGGAGATACGCAGTATTTT. Its protein is CASSDSPGRGDTQYF.

The V and J genes are TRBV2 and TRBJ2-1; 7 bases match TRBD1. The V gene's germline CDR1 is SNHLY and CDR2 FYNNEI. The J segment lost 5 bases and the V segment lost 9 bases, leaving 13 bases of the junction unmatched. CDR3 length: 15 residues. CDR3 amino acids: CARGQLITLNNEQFF. CDR3 nucleotide sequence: TGTGCCAGGGGACAGCTCATAACGCTCAACAATGAGCAGTTCTTC.

This clone was observed a handful of times. The chain is built from TRBV2 and TRBJ1-4; 9 positions match TRBD1. This CDR3 contains 12 residues. CDR1 is SNHLY and CDR2 is FYNNEI in the germline V gene. V trimming: 6 bases; J trimming: 11 bases; junction bases outside the gene matches: 4. The CDR3 here is CASSWTGDKLFF. DNA for the CDR3: TGTGCCAGCAGCTGGACAGGGGACAAACTGTTTTTT.

Only a few counts were recorded for this clone. The rearrangement joins TRBV5-1 to TRBJ1-1; 7 positions agree with TRBD1. The CDR3 covers 14 residues. Germline V gene sequence: CDR1 SGHRS, CDR2 YFSETQ. Trimming cost V 4 bases and J 0 bases; bases outside gene matches: 3. CDR3 in amino acids: CASSGGQLNTEAFF. The CDR3 region has the DNA TGCGCCAGCAGCGGGGGACAGTTGAACACTGAAGCTTTCTTT.

This clone was picked up a small number of times. V and J are TRBV10-3 and TRBJ2-5; no firm D call. Trimming cost V 6 bases and J 0 bases, with 8 bases left between them. CDR1 is ENHRY and CDR2 is SYGVKD in the germline V gene. There are 13 residues in the CDR3. The CDR3 bases are TGTGCCATCAGCTCCCGGGACCAAGAGACCCAGTACTTC. It is translated as CAISSRDQETQYF.

This clone was seen a handful of times. This chain joins TRBV9 and TRBJ2-1, with TRBD2 identical over 7 bases. In germline, CDR1 is SGDLS, CDR2 YYNGEE. The V gene end was trimmed by 0 bases and the J gene end by 9 bases; junction bases not matched to a gene: 6. This CDR3 is 14 amino acids long. CDR3 region: CASSVGGGRAEQFF. The CDR3 DNA follows: TGTGCCAGCAGCGTAGGGGGGGGTAGAGCTGAGCAGTTCTTC.

This clone was seen more than once but under ten times. This chain joins TRBV6-4 and TRBJ2-1, with a weak D call TRBD1 (5 bases). The germline CDR1 and CDR2 sequences are MRHNA and SNTAGT. This CDR3 comprises 14 residues. Trimming shortened V by 6 bases and J by 2 bases, and 11 bases separated the two germline ends. The CDR3 loop is CASRQAPAYNEQFF. In DNA, the CDR3 is TGTGCCAGCAGACAGGCGCCGGCCTACAATGAGCAGTTCTTC.

This clone was observed a handful of times. V gene TRBV6-5 combines with J gene TRBJ1-2, with unresolved D. V dropped 2 bases and J dropped 8 bases, with 12 bases sitting between them. Germline-derived CDR1 and CDR2 are MNHEY and SVGAGI. The CDR3 loop spans 13 amino acids. The CDR3 reads CASSYEQRMGYTF. CDR3 bases: TGTGCCAGCAGTTACGAACAGCGGATGGGCTACACCTTC.

In its sample, this clone was seen a few times. The chain is built from TRBV15 and TRBJ1-1, with no clear D. The germline V gene encodes CDR1 LNHNV and CDR2 YYDKDF (reference sequence). This CDR3 has 14 amino acids. Trimming left V 5 bases short and J 0 bases short, with 10 bases between. CDR3 nucleotide sequence: TGTGCCACCAGCGGGCATCCTCTGAACACTGAAGCTTTCTTT. Translating it yields CATSGHPLNTEAFF.